Below, one T cell receptor beta chain is given with its context. Its binding antigen is unknown. The read ends 3 residues shy of where the CDR3 ends; the end is completed using the germline J gene. Using the immunoSEQ assay, multiplex PCR amplified TCR beta CDR3 regions from an average of roughly 1,100 ng of genomic DNA per sample. To correct primer bias, the assay used a complete synthetic TCR repertoire to set an amplification baseline. Amplicons were sequenced on the Illumina platform. Turning to the authors' computational methods: Error correction of the sequences involved clustering with frequency ratios plus a modified nearest-neighbor algorithm, after which the sequences were analyzed in the immunoSEQ Analyzer using IMGT gene definitions. TCR richness and evenness were averaged over 20 rarefaction repeats at each rarefaction depth, excluding samples with fewer sequences than the depth. Relative abundances of V, D and J genes were compared between groups using Wilcoxon rank sum tests, with FDR correction applied. Blinded duplicates gave an intraclass correlation of around 96% for TCR richness and an average of around 83% across some 62 gene segments. In its TCRdb copy, this immuneACCESS table keeps in-frame sequences only and misses some clones. Where compared with another copy, unresolved V genes explain less than half of these, and the others have no known cause. V and J calls and clone size are those listed in that table; D and trimming were worked out from the DNA. The table for this sample records 23,000 or so clones. 2.7% of the sample is taken by the ten largest.

The sample belongs to a study of T cells in women clearing cervical HPV infection (dated by TCRdb to 2017 to 2018). Background for the entire study: Cases were some 26 women with histologically confirmed HPV16-related CIN3 or worse, including 2 invasive cancers. Controls were more than 20 women whose single incident HPV16 infection cleared within 12 months without precancer or cancer developing. Case blood was taken at the visit when the lesion was first identified, whereas control blood was taken when infection was no longer detected. For cases, the median interval between lesion detection and blood sampling was approximately 150 days, with an interquartile range of roughly 85 to 220 days. Since HLA typing was available for only a few women, HLA type could not be ruled out as a confounder. This exploratory proof-of-principle case-control study, nested within the Guanacaste HPV Natural History Study in Costa Rica, compared TCR repertoires among women with different cervical HPV16 outcomes. Cases and controls were matched on year of sample collection and on age within five years. Median age was about 35 years in cases versus just over 37 in controls, and baseline characteristics did not differ significantly. In the parent cohort, about 10,000 women aged 18 or older were enrolled in Guanacaste, Costa Rica, during about 1993 to 1995 and then followed for less than 8 years. As quality controls, five blinded duplicates were added to each group, bringing the total to approximately 60 samples made up of some 50 participants and 10 replicates. On the study overall, not on this receptor specifically: Random forest classifiers that combined richness and V gene abundances separated cases from controls with an estimated AUC of roughly 0.83. The cross-sectional design could not show whether associations preceded infection or resulted from it; effector/memory subsets and HPV-specific T cells were not isolated. T-cell numbers per sample were unknown, so richness differences could reflect varying T-cell content rather than repertoire biology. Across sequencing depths, CIN3+ cases showed significantly higher TCR repertoire richness than controls, but evenness did not differ between the groups. Lower TRBV6-7 relative abundance was observed in cases than in controls (around 0.1% versus 0.15%; Bonferroni P = 0.0008).

V has 0 bases trimmed and J has 4 bases trimmed; junction bases matching no gene number 9. From the germline V gene, CDR1 is SNHLY and CDR2 is FYNNEI. The CDR3 numbers 17 residues from cysteine through phenylalanine. The DNA covers only part of the CDR3, 42 bases in frame from base 1. Every participant had a single incident cervical HPV16 infection, and prevalent HPV16 infections were excluded. Cervical HPV DNA was detected with MY09/MY11 PCR, and genotyping was done with dot-blot hybridization. More than 14 mL of heparinized blood was centrifuged, after which the buffy coat was aliquoted, frozen at -30 degrees C, and then stored at -80 degrees C. QIAGEN kits were used to extract genomic DNA from buffy coat specimens.

Material for sequencing was blood buffy coat. The rearrangement joined TRBV2 to TRBJ1-5, and 7 junctional nucleotides match TRBD1. This TCR came from a woman between 18 and 69 years old with a cervical HPV16 infection that either progressed to CIN3+ or cleared (not recorded which). The CDR3 has the sequence CASSEAGDSGRNQPQHF. The covered CDR3 bases are TGTGCCAGCAGTGAAGCGGGGGACAGCGGGAGAAATCAGCCC.